The clone carrying this T cell receptor (beta chain) was recorded a few times. The antigen remains undetermined. The record originates from a study of T cells after posttransplantation cyclophosphamide. The junction had 13 bases not matched to a gene; V was cut back by 6 bases and J by 4 bases. The CDR3 loop spans 19 amino acids. Assay: immunoSEQ multiplex PCR; the TCRdb copy retains only in-frame clones and omits some. Recorded here are 40,000 or so clones, none singletons. Study-level results: Later blood repertoires were often dominated by clones from the donor CD8+ memory compartment. TRB clonality was highly associated with recipient CMV seropositivity and reactivation.

The receptor comes from a man aged 25 to 40 in good health and a related stem cell transplant donor. The gene calls are TRBV12-3 or TRBV12-4 and TRBJ2-3; TRBD2 matches 16 bases. The specimen sequenced was PBMCs. CDR3 residues: CASRPGTSGGANSADTQYF. The CDR3 nucleotides are TGTGCCAGCAGGCCCGGGACTAGCGGGGGGGCCAATTCAGCAGATACGCAGTATTTT.